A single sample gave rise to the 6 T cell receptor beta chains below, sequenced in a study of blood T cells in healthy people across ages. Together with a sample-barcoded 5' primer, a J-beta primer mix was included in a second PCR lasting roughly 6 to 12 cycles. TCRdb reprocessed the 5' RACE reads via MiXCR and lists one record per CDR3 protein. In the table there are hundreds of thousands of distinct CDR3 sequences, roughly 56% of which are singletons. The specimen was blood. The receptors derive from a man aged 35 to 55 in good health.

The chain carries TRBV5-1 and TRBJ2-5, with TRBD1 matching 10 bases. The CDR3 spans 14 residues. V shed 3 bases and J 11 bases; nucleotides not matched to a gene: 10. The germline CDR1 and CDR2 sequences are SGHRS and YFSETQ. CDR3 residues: CASSWGDRGTEQYF. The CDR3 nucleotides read TGCGCCAGCAGCTGGGGGGACAGGGGCACTGAGCAGTACTTC. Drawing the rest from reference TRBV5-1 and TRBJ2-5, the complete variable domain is KAGVTQTPRYLIKTRGQQVTLSCSPISGHRSVSWYQQTPGQGLQFLFEYFSETQRNKGNFPGRFSGRQFSNSRSEMNVSTLELGDSALYLCASSWGDRGTEQYFGPGTRLLVL.

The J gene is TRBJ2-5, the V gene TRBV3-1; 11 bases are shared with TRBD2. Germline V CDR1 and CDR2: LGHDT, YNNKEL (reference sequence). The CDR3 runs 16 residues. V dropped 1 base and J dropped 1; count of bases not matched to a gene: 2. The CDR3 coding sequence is TGTGCCAGCAGCCAAGGACTAGCGGGATCCCAAGAGACCCAGTACTTC. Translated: CASSQGLAGSQETQYF.

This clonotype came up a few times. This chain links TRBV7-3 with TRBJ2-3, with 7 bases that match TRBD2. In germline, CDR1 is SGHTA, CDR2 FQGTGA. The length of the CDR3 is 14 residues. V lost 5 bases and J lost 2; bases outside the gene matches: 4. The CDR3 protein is CASSPGTTTDTQYF. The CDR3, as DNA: TGTGCCAGCAGCCCCGGGACTACCACAGATACGCAGTATTTT.

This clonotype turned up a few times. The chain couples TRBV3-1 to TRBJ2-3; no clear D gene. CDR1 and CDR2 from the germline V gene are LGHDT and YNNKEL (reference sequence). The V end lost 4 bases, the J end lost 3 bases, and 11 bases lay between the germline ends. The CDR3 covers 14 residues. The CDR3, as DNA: TGTGCCAGCAGCCTAATTACGCTTACAGATACGCAGTATTTT. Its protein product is CASSLITLTDTQYF.

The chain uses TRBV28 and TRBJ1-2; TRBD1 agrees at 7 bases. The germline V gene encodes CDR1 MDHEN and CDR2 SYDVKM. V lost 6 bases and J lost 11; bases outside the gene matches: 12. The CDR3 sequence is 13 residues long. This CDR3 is CASSPPNRGDYTF. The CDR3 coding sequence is TGTGCCAGCAGCCCACCTAACAGGGGTGATTACACCTTC.

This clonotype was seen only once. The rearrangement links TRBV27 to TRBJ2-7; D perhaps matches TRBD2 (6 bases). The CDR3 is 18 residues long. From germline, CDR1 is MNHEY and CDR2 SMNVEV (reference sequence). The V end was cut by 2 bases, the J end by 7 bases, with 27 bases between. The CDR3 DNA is TGTGCCAGCAGTTTAAGGTTTTCGGGGGTACGTTTTCCTGAAGAGCAGTACTTC. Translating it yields CASSLRFSGVRFPEEQYF.